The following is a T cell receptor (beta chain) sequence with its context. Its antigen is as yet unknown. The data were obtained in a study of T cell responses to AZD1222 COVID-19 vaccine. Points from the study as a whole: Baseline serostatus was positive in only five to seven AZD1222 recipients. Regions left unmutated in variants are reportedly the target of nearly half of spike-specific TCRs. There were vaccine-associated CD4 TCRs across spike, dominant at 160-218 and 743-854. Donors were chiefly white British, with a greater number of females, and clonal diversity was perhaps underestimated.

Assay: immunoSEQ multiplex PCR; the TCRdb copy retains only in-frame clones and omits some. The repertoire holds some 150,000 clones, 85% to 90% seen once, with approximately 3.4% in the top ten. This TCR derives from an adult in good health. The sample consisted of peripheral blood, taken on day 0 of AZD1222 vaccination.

CDR3 in amino acids: CAWSVGDSGSGNTIYF. The CDR3 coding sequence is TGTGCCTGGAGTGTCGGTGATTCTGGCTCTGGAAACACCATATATTTT. This chain connects TRBV30 to TRBJ1-3; no firm D call. The germline CDR1 and CDR2 sequences are GTSNPN and SVGIG (reference sequence). The CDR3 extends over 16 amino acids. Trimming took off 0 bases at V and 0 bases at J, with 12 bases between the two ends.